This T cell receptor beta chain was captured in a study of T cell responses to AZD1222 COVID-19 vaccine. Study outcomes and limitations: No repertoire was sampled before or during the peak T cell response, only after it. Clonal diversity may have been underestimated, and the donors were mostly white British, with more females than males.

Data came from immunoSEQ multiplex PCR; TCRdb stores just in-frame clones and leaves some out. The sample holds 120,000 to 150,000 clones, about 90% seen once. The trim removed 1 base at V and 4 bases at J, leaving 4 bases unmatched. CDR1 is SGHTA, CDR2 FQGNSA, per germline. The length of the CDR3 is 15 residues. This clone was seen a handful of times. What it binds is unknown. The receptor's source is an adult who received the AZD1222 COVID-19 vaccine. The chain is built from TRBV7-2 and TRBJ1-2; TRBD1 agrees at 9 bases. Specimen: peripheral blood, collected 28 days after the second AZD1222 dose. The CDR3 sequence: CASSLVTGGGYGYTF. CDR3 DNA: TGTGCCAGCAGCTTAGTGACAGGGGGGGGCTATGGCTACACCTTC. The entire variable domain, with the rest obtained from reference TRBV7-2 and TRBJ1-2, is as follows: GAGVSQSPSNKVTEKGKDVELRCDPISGHTALYWYRQSLGQGLEFLIYFQGNSAPDKSGLPSDRFSAERTGGSVSTLTIQRTQQEDSAVYLCASSLVTGGGYGYTFGSGTRLTVV.